The clone carrying this T cell receptor beta chain was seen only a few times. Its antigen is as yet unknown. This sample was taken from a study of PD-1 blockade in classical Hodgkin lymphoma. Study context: Nivolumab dosed at 3 mg/kg went to patients intravenously every 2 weeks.

Study-level findings and limits: Although disease activity or prior therapy may be involved, causes of the repertoire differences remain undefined. Relapsed/refractory patients reportedly had lower baseline diversity than newly diagnosed patients. Patients excluded were those beginning nivolumab under 1 year after ASCT.

Time point denoted: cycle 4 day 1 (C4D1), after 6 weeks of nivolumab. Each and every patient relapsed after autologous stem cell transplantation, and patients got differing brentuximab vedotin exposure. The data were produced by immunoSEQ multiplex PCR, yet TCRdb's version contains in-frame clones alone and is incomplete. The sample lists 90,000 to 100,000 clones; about 77% were seen once. The CDR3 spans 14 residues. Germline CDR1 MNHEY, CDR2 SVGAGI. Trimming took 5 bases from V and 3 from J; bases not matched to a gene: 6. The sample consisted of peripheral blood mononuclear cells (PBMCs), taken before the fourth cycle of nivolumab. The sequence was obtained from a human donor with classical Hodgkin lymphoma. V is TRBV6-5 and J is TRBJ1-1; 7 positions agree with TRBD1. The DNA of the CDR3 is TGTGCCAGCAGTACCCGGGACAGATACACTGAAGCTTTCTTT. It yields the protein CASSTRDRYTEAFF.